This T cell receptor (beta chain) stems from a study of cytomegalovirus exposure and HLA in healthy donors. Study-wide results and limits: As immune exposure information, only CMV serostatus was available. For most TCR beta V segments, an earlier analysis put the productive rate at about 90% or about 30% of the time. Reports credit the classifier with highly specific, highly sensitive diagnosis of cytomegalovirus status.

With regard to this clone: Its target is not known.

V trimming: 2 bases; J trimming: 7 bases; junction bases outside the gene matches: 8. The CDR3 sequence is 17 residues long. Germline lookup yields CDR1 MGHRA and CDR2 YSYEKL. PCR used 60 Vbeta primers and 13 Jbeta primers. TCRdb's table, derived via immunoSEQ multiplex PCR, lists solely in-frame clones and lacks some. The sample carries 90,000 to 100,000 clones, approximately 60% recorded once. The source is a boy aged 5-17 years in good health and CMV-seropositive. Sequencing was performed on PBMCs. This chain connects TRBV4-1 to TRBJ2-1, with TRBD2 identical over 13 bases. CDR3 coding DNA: TGCGCCAGCAGCCAACAAACGACTAGCGGGGGGAGGAATGAGCAGTTCTTC. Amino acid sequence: CASSQQTTSGGRNEQFF.